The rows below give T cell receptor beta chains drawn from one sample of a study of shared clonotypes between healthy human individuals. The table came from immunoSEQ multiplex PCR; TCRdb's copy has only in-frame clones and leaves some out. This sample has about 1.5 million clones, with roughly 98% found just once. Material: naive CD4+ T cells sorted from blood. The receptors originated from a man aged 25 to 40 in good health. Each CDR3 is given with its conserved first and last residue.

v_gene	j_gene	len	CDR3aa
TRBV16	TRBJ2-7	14	CASSQSQSSYEQYF
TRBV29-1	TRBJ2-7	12	CSVGTGFDEQYF
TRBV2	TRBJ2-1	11	CASSMTGEQFF
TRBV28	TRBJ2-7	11	CASRNSYEQYF
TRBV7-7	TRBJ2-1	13	CASSLYEGREQFF
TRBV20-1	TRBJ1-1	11	CSARDPPSAFF
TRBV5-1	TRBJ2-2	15	CASSFPGRDTGELFF
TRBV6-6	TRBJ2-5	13	CASQGGFQQTQYF
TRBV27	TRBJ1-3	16	CASSFSGIGGGNTIYF
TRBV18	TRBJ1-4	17	CASSPPKGFPANEKLFF
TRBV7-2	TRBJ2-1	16	CASSPRTSGRGDEQFF
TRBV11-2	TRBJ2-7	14	CASSSRLAGGEQYF
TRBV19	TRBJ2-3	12	CASSISGNTQYF
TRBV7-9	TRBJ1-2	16	CASSLGRTGGESGYTF
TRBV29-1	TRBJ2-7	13	CSVVQGAGGEQYF
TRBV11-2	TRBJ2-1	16	CASSLLRGSSYNEQFF
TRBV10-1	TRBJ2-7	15	CASSRTSGKVDEQYF
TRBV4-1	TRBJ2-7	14	CASSHPGGLYEQYF
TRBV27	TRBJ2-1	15	CASSKTSGVYNEQFF
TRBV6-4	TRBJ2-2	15	CASSDKTGISGELFF
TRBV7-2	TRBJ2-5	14	CASSLEGIVETQYF
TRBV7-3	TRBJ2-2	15	CASSSGTSGAGELFF
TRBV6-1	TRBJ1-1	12	CASTRVNTEAFF
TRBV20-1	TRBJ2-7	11	CSANRGTEQYF
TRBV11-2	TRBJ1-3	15	CASSLWGVTGNTIYF
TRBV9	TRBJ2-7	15	CASSVTGTSIDEQYF
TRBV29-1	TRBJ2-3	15	CSTSPTGRGRDTQYF
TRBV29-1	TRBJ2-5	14	CSVDEMRGGETQYF
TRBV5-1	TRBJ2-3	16	CASSFYFGSGTDTQYF
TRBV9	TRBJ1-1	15	CASSVEVGISTEAFF
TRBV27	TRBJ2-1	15	CASSSRRDSYNEQFF
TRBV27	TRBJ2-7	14	CASSLGGATYEQYF
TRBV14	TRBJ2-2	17	CASSQEWDWTNTGELFF
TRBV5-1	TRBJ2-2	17	CASSLNHLDRDTGELFF
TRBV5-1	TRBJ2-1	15	CASSSGLAGSAEQFF
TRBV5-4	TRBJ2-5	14	CASSSTAGGETQYF
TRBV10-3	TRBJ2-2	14	CAIRGQGNTGELFF
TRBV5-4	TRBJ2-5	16	CASSTYRGGGQETQYF
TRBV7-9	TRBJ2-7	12	CASSSGPGEQYF
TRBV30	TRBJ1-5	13	CAWTGQHNQPQHF
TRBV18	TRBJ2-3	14	CASCPRISTDTQYF
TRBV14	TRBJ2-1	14	CASSQGHRDNEQFF
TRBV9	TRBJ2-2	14	CASSVASTYGELFF
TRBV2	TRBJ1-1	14	CASSDRGLYTEAFF
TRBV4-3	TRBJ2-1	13	CASSLRKGGEQFF